One sample yielded the 29 T cell receptor beta chains listed below, sequenced in a study of cytomegalovirus exposure and HLA in healthy donors. Both 60 Vbeta primers and 13 Jbeta primers went into the PCR. TCRdb's table, derived via immunoSEQ multiplex PCR, lists solely in-frame clones and lacks some. This sample yields approximately 270,000 clones, of which approximately 80% are seen a single time; roughly 0.3% belongs to the top ten. Input material: PBMCs. Receptor source: a girl aged 2-10 years in good health and CMV-seronegative.

This chain's CDR3 is CASSFGQGGYGYTF. The CDR3 DNA reads TGTGCCAGCAGCTTCGGACAGGGGGGCTATGGCTACACCTTC. The chain is built from TRBV7-6 and TRBJ1-2, with TRBD1 matching over 10 bases. The CDR3 is 14 residues long. V lost 3 bases to trimming and J lost 4 bases; unmatched junction nucleotides: 2. The germline V gene has CDR1 SGHVS and CDR2 FNYEAQ.

The genes are TRBV4-1 and TRBJ2-7; a possible D gene is TRBD1 (7 bases). V lost 0 bases and J 1 base, leaving 13 bases between the germline ends. This CDR3 region has 16 residues. Looked up from germline, CDR1 is MGHRA and CDR2 is YSYEKL. The CDR3 sequence: CASSQELRDRSYEQYF. For the CDR3, the DNA is TGCGCCAGCAGCCAAGAGTTGCGGGACAGATCCTACGAGCAGTACTTC.

This clone was counted a few times. The chain combines TRBV11-3 with TRBJ2-7; no firm D call. The CDR3 runs 13 residues. V was cut by 1 base and J by 8 bases, with 12 bases left in between. CDR1 and CDR2 (germline): SGHNT, YENEEA. CDR3 in DNA: TGTGCCAGCAGCTTAGGGTTCTCAGGCAAGCAGTACTTC. Translation gives CASSLGFSGKQYF.

This clone was observed a handful of times. J is TRBJ2-1 and V is TRBV4-2; 14 bases fit TRBD2. V lost 4 bases to trimming and J lost 5 bases; unmatched junction nucleotides: 1. The CDR3 is made up of 15 amino acids. Germline loops: CDR1 LGHNA, CDR2 YNFKEQ. This chain's CDR3 is CASSRLAGGDNEQFF. For the CDR3, the DNA is TGTGCCAGCAGCCGACTAGCGGGAGGGGACAATGAGCAGTTCTTC.

This clone has just a few counts. The genes are TRBV9 and TRBJ1-1; TRBD1 is a possible D gene (5 bases). V lost 3 bases and J 2 bases, leaving 20 bases between the germline ends. This CDR3 contains 17 residues. CDR1 and CDR2 from the germline V gene are SGDLS and YYNGEE. The CDR3 sequence: CASSEGRGGSPNTEAFF. The CDR3 DNA is TGTGCCAGCAGCGAGGGTCGTGGGGGGTCACCTAACACTGAAGCTTTCTTT.

This clone has a single count. V and J are TRBV21-1 and TRBJ1-4; the D call TRBD1 from the table was never checked on the DNA. TRBV21-1 is marked as a pseudogene. The CDR3 sequence is 21 residues long. For the CDR3, the DNA is TGTGCCAGCAGCAAAAGGGATTCCGGGACAGGGTGGCCGGCGGCTAATGAAAAACTGTTTTTT. This codes for CASSKRDSGTGWPAANEKLFF.

The V gene is TRBV7-8, the J gene TRBJ1-2, with D maybe TRBD1 (5 bases). Germline lookup yields CDR1 SGHVS and CDR2 FQNEAQ. This CDR3 has 14 amino acids. Trimming took off 1 base at V and 5 bases at J, with 11 bases between the two ends. CDR3 bases: TGTGCCAGCAGCTTAGGTTTACAGGCTTATGGCTACACCTTC. This translates into CASSLGLQAYGYTF. Looking up the rest from reference TRBV7-8 and TRBJ1-2 gives the full variable domain: GAGVSQSPRYKVAKRGQDVALRCDPISGHVSLFWYQQALGQGPEFLTYFQNEAQLDKSGLPSDRFFAERPEGSVSTLKIQRTQQEDSAVYLCASSLGLQAYGYTFGSGTRLTVV.

This chain connects TRBV4-1 to TRBJ1-2, with D unclear. Germline V gene data show CDR1 as MGHRA and CDR2 as YSYEKL. Trimming cost V 3 bases and J 2 bases, with 10 bases left between them. This CDR3 comprises 14 residues. CDR3 in DNA: TGCGCCAGCAGCCAGCAACACGTGAACTATGGCTACACCTTC. Translating it yields CASSQQHVNYGYTF.

This clone is a singleton in its sample. The chain has TRBV4-1 and TRBJ2-7; 9 nucleotides agree with TRBD1. V lost 3 bases, J lost 3 bases, and 12 bases stayed unmatched. The CDR3 runs 17 residues. Germline-derived CDR1 and CDR2 are MGHRA and YSYEKL. CDR3 sequence reads: CASSQGLPGQGIYEQYF. CDR3 nucleotide sequence: TGCGCCAGCAGCCAGGGACTCCCGGGACAGGGAATCTACGAGCAGTACTTC.

The chain recombines TRBV5-4 with TRBJ2-3, with 10 bases matching TRBD2. V lost 4 bases, J lost 4 bases, and 9 bases stayed unmatched. The V gene's germline CDR1 is SGHNT and CDR2 YYREEE (reference sequence). The CDR3 covers 16 residues. The CDR3 protein is CASSPGLAATSDTQYF. CDR3 DNA: TGTGCCAGCAGCCCCGGACTAGCGGCGACCTCAGATACGCAGTATTTT.

Here the CDR3 DNA reads TGTGCCATCAGTGAGTCGAGGCAGAACTATGGCTACACCTTC. Translation gives CAISESRQNYGYTF. The chain combines TRBV10-3 with TRBJ1-2; D is unresolved. V lost 0 bases to trimming and J lost 2 bases, with 7 bases between them. CDR1 is ENHRY, CDR2 SYGVKD, per germline. CDR3 length: 14 amino acids.

J is TRBJ1-2 and V is TRBV27, with a tentative D call TRBD1 (5 bases). Between the trimmed V and J ends, which lost 6 bases and 6 bases, there was a span of 17 bases. Germline V CDR1 and CDR2: MNHEY, SMNVEV (reference sequence). The CDR3 covers 14 residues. CDR3 nucleotide sequence: TGTGCCAGCAGGATGGACAACCTGGAGCATGGCTACACCTTC. Translating it yields CASRMDNLEHGYTF.

This clone was observed once. The chain carries TRBV7-9 and TRBJ1-2; TRBD1 might be the D (5 bases). CDR1 is SEHNR, CDR2 FQNEAQ, per germline (reference sequence). The CDR3 has 14 residues. The V gene lost 1 base and the J gene lost 4 bases, with 10 bases spanning the gap. The CDR3 DNA sequence: TGTGCCAGCAGCTTAGAGGGGCGGCGCTATGGCTACACCTTC. Protein sequence: CASSLEGRRYGYTF. The full variable domain, its missing parts supplied by reference TRBV7-9 and TRBJ1-2, is DTGVSQNPRHKITKRGQNVTFRCDPISEHNRLYWYRQTLGQGPEFLTYFQNEAQLEKSRLLSDRFSAERPKGSFSTLEIQRTEQGDSAMYLCASSLEGRRYGYTFGSGTRLTVV.

The chain uses TRBV6-1 and TRBJ1-4; D unresolved. V was clipped by 7 bases and J by 9 bases, with 15 bases between them. Germline lookup yields CDR1 MNHNS and CDR2 SASEGT. The CDR3 length is 13 residues. The CDR3 sequence is CASTRDAQKKLFF. The DNA of the CDR3 is TGTGCCAGCACGCGGGATGCTCAGAAAAAACTGTTTTTT.

V and J are TRBV29-1 and TRBJ2-1; 9 bases line up with TRBD2. Looked up from germline, CDR1 is SQVTM and CDR2 is ANQGSEA. The CDR3 runs to 13 residues. Written as DNA, the CDR3 is TGCAGTGCTGATTACGCGGGGGGGAACGGGCAGTTCTTC. Translating gives CSADYAGGNGQFF.

V gene TRBV9 combines with J gene TRBJ1-4; no firm D call. Per germline, CDR1 SGDLS and CDR2 YYNGEE. The CDR3 is made up of 12 amino acids. Trimming removed 4 bases from V and 8 bases from J, with 9 bases in between. CDR3: CASSRAGEKLFF. DNA for the CDR3: TGTGCCAGCAGCCGGGCGGGGGAAAAACTGTTTTTT.

The chain links TRBV2 to TRBJ2-7; 7 bases agree with TRBD1. After removal of 2 bases from V and 2 bases from J, the junction contained 12 bases not matched to a gene. Germline loops: CDR1 SNHLY, CDR2 FYNNEI. The CDR3 is made up of 17 amino acids. The CDR3, as DNA: TGTGCCAGCAGTGAAAGTTCGGACAGGTCTTCCGCCTACGAGCAGTACTTC. Amino acid sequence: CASSESSDRSSAYEQYF.

This chain links TRBV6-1 with TRBJ1-1; a weak D match, TRBD1 (6 bases). The ends were cut back, 6 bases at V and 1 base at J, with 9 bases in the middle. The CDR3 has 13 residues. Germline CDR1 is MNHNS and CDR2 is SASEGT. The CDR3 loop reads CASSKQGNTEAFF. The CDR3 DNA follows: TGTGCCAGCAGCAAACAGGGGAACACTGAAGCTTTCTTT.

The gene calls are TRBV7-9 and TRBJ1-6; tentatively, D is TRBD1 (5 bases). Germline lookup yields CDR1 SEHNR and CDR2 FQNEAQ (reference sequence). V lost 5 bases and J lost 0, with 17 bases in between. CDR3 length: 18 residues. CDR3 sequence (DNA): TGTGCCAGCAGCCAATACAGGCTAAGAAGCTCCTATAATTCACCCCTCCACTTT. It yields the protein CASSQYRLRSSYNSPLHF.

V usage is TRBV30 and J usage is TRBJ2-3; weak D call: TRBD1 (5 bases). V lost 4 bases to trimming and J lost 4 bases, with 15 bases between them. There are 14 residues in the CDR3. The germline CDR1 and CDR2 sequences are GTSNPN and SVGIG (reference sequence). The CDR3 nucleotides are TGTGCCTGGAAGGGGCCTCAGGAATCAGATACGCAGTATTTT. This encodes CAWKGPQESDTQYF.

The genes are TRBV5-4 and TRBJ2-3, with 11 bases aligning to TRBD2. This CDR3 is 16 amino acids long. CDR1 SGHNT and CDR2 YYREEE come from the germline V gene (reference sequence). The junction had 9 bases not matched to a gene; V was cut back by 4 bases and J by 5 bases. The CDR3 sequence: CASSTGLAGGLDTQYF. The CDR3 DNA reads TGTGCCAGCAGCACAGGACTAGCGGGTGGTTTAGATACGCAGTATTTT.

The chain carries TRBV14 and TRBJ2-2, with TRBD2 matching over 8 bases. The germline gives CDR1 SGHDN, CDR2 FVKESK. This CDR3 spans 19 amino acids. Trimming took 4 bases from V and 0 from J; bases not matched to a gene: 13. The CDR3 DNA sequence: TGTGCCAGCAGCCGAATCGGTCTTCAACTAGCGGCGAACACCGGGGAGCTGTTTTTT. Protein product: CASSRIGLQLAANTGELFF.

Details on this clone: At the DNA level, this CDR3 is encoded by other sequences in the same sample as well. V is TRBV5-4 and J is TRBJ1-1, with D hard to call. Germline loops: CDR1 SGHNT, CDR2 YYREEE (reference sequence). The CDR3 is made up of 13 amino acids. The V and J ends lost 2 bases and 1 base respectively, with 6 bases between them. CDR3 sequence (DNA): TGTGCCAGCAGCTTAGATAGGAACACTGAAGCTTTCTTT. This codes for CASSLDRNTEAFF.

The genes are TRBV29-1 and TRBJ2-3; 7 bases align to TRBD2. Germline V gene data show CDR1 as SQVTM and CDR2 as ANQGSEA. The CDR3 has 13 amino acids. J lost 1 base, V lost 4 bases, and 2 bases had no gene match. As DNA, the CDR3 is TGCAGCGTTGTTGCGGGGGGCACAGATACGCAGTATTTT. Protein sequence: CSVVAGGTDTQYF.

This clone appeared a single time. This sequence joins TRBV5-1 and TRBJ1-2, with D perhaps TRBD1 (5 bases). Germline lookup yields CDR1 SGHRS and CDR2 YFSETQ. V was pared by 1 base and J by 1 base, with 11 bases between. CDR3 length: 15 residues. The CDR3 DNA reads as TGCGCCAGCAGCTTGTCAGGACACCTTAACTATGGCTACACCTTC. It codes for CASSLSGHLNYGYTF. Drawing the rest from reference TRBV5-1 and TRBJ1-2, the complete variable domain is KAGVTQTPRYLIKTRGQQVTLSCSPISGHRSVSWYQQTPGQGLQFLFEYFSETQRNKGNFPGRFSGRQFSNSRSEMNVSTLELGDSALYLCASSLSGHLNYGYTFGSGTRLTVV.

The V call is TRBV5-6, the J call TRBJ2-5; 8 positions agree with TRBD1. The J call may be mistaken, given a closer DNA end match to TRBJ2-7. CDR1 is SGHDT, CDR2 YYEEEE, per germline. This CDR3 has 14 amino acids. Here the CDR3 reads CASRGDRRAYEQYF. CDR3 sequence (DNA): TGTGCCAGCAGGGGGGACAGGAGGGCCTACGAGCAGTACTTC.

The rearrangement uses TRBV7-9 and TRBJ1-4; 9 bases agree with TRBD1. The CDR3 totals 14 residues. Germline assignment: CDR1 SEHNR and CDR2 FQNEAQ (reference sequence). V trimming: 5 bases; J trimming: 6 bases; junction bases outside the gene matches: 4. The CDR3 nucleotides are TGTGCCAGCAGCCCGACAGGGGGGGATGAAAAACTGTTTTTT. Its protein product is CASSPTGGDEKLFF.

This clone was seen a handful of times. The J gene is TRBJ2-3, the V gene TRBV28; tentatively, D is TRBD2 (5 bases). Germline V gene sequence: CDR1 MDHEN, CDR2 SYDVKM. V lost 2 bases to trimming and J lost 3 bases, with 6 bases between them. The length of the CDR3 is 13 residues. CDR3 amino acids: CASSLQRTDTQYF. CDR3 nucleotides: TGTGCCAGCAGTTTACAGCGGACAGATACGCAGTATTTT.

This rearrangement joins TRBV5-1 to TRBJ2-7; the D gene is possibly TRBD1 (6 bases). V was pared by 1 base and J by 6 bases, with 14 bases between. CDR3 size: 14 residues. Germline lookup yields CDR1 SGHRS and CDR2 YFSETQ. CDR3 protein: CASSLTGFPGEQYF. CDR3 DNA: TGCGCCAGCAGCTTGACAGGGTTCCCGGGCGAGCAGTACTTC.